The T cell receptor (beta chain) under discussion was sequenced for a study of neurological immune-mediated disorders. Whole-study findings and limits: The most TCR clonal expansion was seen in HTLV-1-associated myelopathy, and the least was seen in multiple sclerosis, which fell below healthy controls. The absence of shared CDR3 amino acid sequences among expanded clones across subjects suggests private repertoires in all groups.

The CDR3 extends over 15 amino acids. Trimming took 8 bases from V and 1 from J, leaving 16 bases between them. In its sample, this clonotype was seen many times. Antigen specificity is unknown. The unsorted libraries originated from 2 million PBMCs that had been stored at -80 C. The cDNA was synthesized by means of template-switch 5'RACE, which was carried out with 10-nucleotide random UMIs. MiXCR, run by TCRdb on the 5' RACE reads, gives a single entry per CDR3 protein. Counted here are approximately 36,000 distinct CDR3 sequences, over 12% occurring once; the ten biggest clones make up 25% to 30%. The chain couples TRBV12-3 or TRBV12-4 to TRBJ2-3; D gene ambiguous. The receptor's source is a woman in her forties or fifties with HTLV-1-associated myelopathy (HAM/TSP). Sequenced: PBMCs. CDR3 sequence reads: CASGVYTRGTDTQYF. Written as DNA, the CDR3 is TGTGCCAGCGGGGTGTACACCCGGGGCACAGATACGCAGTATTTT.